What follows is one T cell receptor beta chain and its context. Antigen unknown. Sequenced by immunoSEQ multiplex PCR; TCRdb stores in-frame clones only, minus some. The data hold roughly 100,000 clones, with more than 70% observed a single time. Germline values: CDR1 MNHEY, CDR2 SVGAGI. V was shortened by 2 bases and J by 1 base, with 6 bases between the two germline ends. This CDR3 is 14 amino acids long. This entry is derived from a study of radiotherapy plus CTLA-4 blockade in lung cancer. Study-wide context: Objective responses were documented in roughly 20% of patients, with disease control in 31%. Study results and caveats: There was expansion of tumor-derived TCR clones in blood after radiotherapy plus ipilimumab. Per reports, early blood T cell clone dynamics, plus interferon-beta, forecast response most strongly.

Each patient with chemo-refractory metastatic non-small-cell lung cancer was treated with focal radiation plus CTLA-4 blockade using ipilimumab. The receptor comes from a human donor with non-small cell lung cancer that progressed on radiotherapy plus ipilimumab. Some clones in this sample may be carry-over from other donors' samples. Sequencing used peripheral blood, obtained from a patient treated with radiotherapy plus ipilimumab. This chain connects TRBV6-5 to TRBJ1-5; no reliable D call. DNA for the CDR3: TGTGCCAGCAGTTACGCACAGAGCAATCAGCCCCAGCATTTT. Translated, it gives CASSYAQSNQPQHF.